This T cell receptor beta chain is drawn from a study of cytomegalovirus exposure and HLA in healthy donors. Across the study: There were roughly 120 million unique TCR beta sequences, drawn from 200 million or so T cells, in an earlier analysis.

Both 60 Vbeta primers and 13 Jbeta primers went into the PCR. Generated by immunoSEQ multiplex PCR, the TCRdb table keeps only in-frame clones and is missing some. The sample has approximately 150,000 clones; approximately 71% are singletons. The germline V gene has CDR1 SGHRS and CDR2 YFSETQ. The CDR3 runs to 17 residues. V shed 1 base and J 2 bases; nucleotides not matched to a gene: 6. The source of this sequence is a man aged 25 to 40 in good health and CMV-seropositive. The chain is built from TRBV5-1 and TRBJ2-5, with 12 positions matching TRBD1. What was sequenced was PBMCs. The CDR3 nucleotides read TGCGCCAGCAGCTTGCGGCCGGGACAGGGGGCACAAGAGACCCAGTACTTC. Amino acid sequence: CASSLRPGQGAQETQYF.